One and the same sample provided the 12 T cell receptor beta chains below, sequenced in a study of neoadjuvant anti-PD-1 for oral cavity cancer. Here immunoSEQ multiplex PCR was the method, and the copy in TCRdb shows in-frame clones only, minus some. The sample holds about 16,000 clones, about 70% seen once. Specimen: PBMCs, collected before nivolumab (anti-PD-1) treatment. These receptors originate from a person aged 40 to 85 with oral cavity squamous cell carcinoma.

This clone was observed once. This chain joins TRBV6-1 and TRBJ2-5; 7 bases are a match to TRBD1. The germline V gene encodes CDR1 MNHNS and CDR2 SASEGT. CDR3 size: 16 residues. The V segment lost 1 base and the J segment 0 bases; nucleotides outside the gene matches: 5. As DNA, the CDR3 is TGTGCCAGCAGTGAAGAGACAGGGACGTACCAAGAGACCCAGTACTTC. Encoded protein: CASSEETGTYQETQYF.

The rearrangement uses TRBV11-3 and TRBJ2-5; D uncertain. Germline-derived CDR1 and CDR2 are SGHNT and YENEEA. The CDR3 extends over 15 amino acids. V shed 1 base and J shed 3 bases, with 12 bases lying between them. CDR3 residues: CASSLGSAPKETQYF. The CDR3 DNA is TGTGCCAGCAGCTTAGGGAGCGCGCCGAAAGAGACCCAGTACTTC.

This clone was recorded a few times. The chain employs TRBV7-8 and TRBJ2-2, with D hard to call. V gave up 1 base and J gave up 4 bases, with 7 bases separating them. CDR1 SGHVS and CDR2 FQNEAQ come from the germline V gene. The CDR3 spans 14 residues. This CDR3 is CASSLDYSTGELFF. The CDR3 DNA reads as TGTGCCAGCAGCTTAGACTATTCCACCGGGGAGCTGTTTTTT.

J is TRBJ2-5 and V is TRBV6-5; tentatively, D is TRBD1 (5 bases). This CDR3 has 13 residues. CDR1 is MNHEY, CDR2 SVGAGI, per germline. Trimming took off 6 bases at V and 3 bases at J, with 11 bases between the two ends. CDR3 in DNA: TGTGCCAGCAGATGGGGCAGCGAAGAGACCCAGTACTTC. Encoded protein: CASRWGSEETQYF.

This clone was seen a handful of times. As DNA, the CDR3 is TGCGCCAGCAGCCGAAGGGAGGCGGATGAAAAACTGTTTTTT. This translates into CASSRREADEKLFF. The V gene is TRBV5-1, the J gene TRBJ1-4; D is unresolved. V was trimmed by 4 bases and J by 6 bases, leaving 13 bases between them. This CDR3 is 14 amino acids long. CDR1 and CDR2 from the germline V gene are SGHRS and YFSETQ.

As to this clone: Germline is not matched at one junction end, which may reflect a read error. This chain links TRBV6-5 with TRBJ2-4; 10 bases are shared with TRBD1. Germline assignment: CDR1 MNHEY and CDR2 SVGAGI. The CDR3 has 14 amino acids. CDR3 nucleotides: TGTGCCAGCAGCCAGGGACAGGGGTCCTCCATTGAGTACTTC. Protein product: CASSQGQGSSIEYF.

The V gene is TRBV5-6, the J gene TRBJ2-7, with D perhaps TRBD1 (5 bases). This CDR3 comprises 13 residues. V lost 2 bases and J 0 bases, leaving 6 bases between the germline ends. Germline CDR1 is SGHDT and CDR2 is YYEEEE. The CDR3 DNA reads as TGTGCCAGCAGCTTCAGGGACTCCTACGAGCAGTACTTC. As protein: CASSFRDSYEQYF.

This chain uses TRBV5-1 with TRBJ1-2; 9 bases agree with TRBD1. The junction had 12 bases not matched to a gene; V was cut back by 4 bases and J by 8 bases. Germline values: CDR1 SGHRS, CDR2 YFSETQ. The CDR3 spans 15 residues. This chain's CDR3 is CASSQSQGQGGGYTF. The DNA of the CDR3 is TGCGCCAGCAGCCAAAGCCAGGGACAGGGTGGAGGCTACACCTTC.

The chain carries TRBV5-1 and TRBJ2-3, with 10 bases identical to TRBD2. The junction had 0 bases not matched to a gene; V was cut back by 5 bases and J by 0 bases. The CDR3 covers 14 residues. In germline, CDR1 is SGHRS, CDR2 YFSETQ. The CDR3 DNA is TGCGCCAGCAGGACTAGCGGGAGCACAGATACGCAGTATTTT. The encoded protein is CASRTSGSTDTQYF.

This chain joins TRBV5-1 and TRBJ2-5; no firm D call. From germline, CDR1 is SGHRS and CDR2 YFSETQ. This CDR3 spans 13 amino acids. Trimming stripped 0 bases from V and 5 bases from J, with 8 bases between. The DNA for the CDR3 is TGCGCCAGCAGCTTGGGGATTTCGGAGACCCAGTACTTC. Amino acid sequence: CASSLGISETQYF.

A single count supports this clone. V and J are TRBV29-1 and TRBJ2-1; no clear D. This CDR3 is 12 amino acids long. Germline V gives CDR1 SQVTM, CDR2 ANQGSEA. Trimming shortened V by 2 bases and J by 7 bases, and 9 bases separated the two germline ends. In nucleotides, the CDR3 is TGCAGCGTTGAATTCCGTTTGAATGAGCAGTTCTTC. Protein product: CSVEFRLNEQFF.

The chain is built from TRBV29-1 and TRBJ1-1; maybe TRBD1 (5 bases). V lost 8 bases, J lost 5 bases, and 15 bases lay in between. The CDR3 sequence is 12 residues long. Germline CDR1 and CDR2: SQVTM and ANQGSEA. CDR3 loop: CSIRTGVTEAFF. CDR3 DNA: TGCAGCATACGGACGGGGGTAACTGAAGCTTTCTTT.